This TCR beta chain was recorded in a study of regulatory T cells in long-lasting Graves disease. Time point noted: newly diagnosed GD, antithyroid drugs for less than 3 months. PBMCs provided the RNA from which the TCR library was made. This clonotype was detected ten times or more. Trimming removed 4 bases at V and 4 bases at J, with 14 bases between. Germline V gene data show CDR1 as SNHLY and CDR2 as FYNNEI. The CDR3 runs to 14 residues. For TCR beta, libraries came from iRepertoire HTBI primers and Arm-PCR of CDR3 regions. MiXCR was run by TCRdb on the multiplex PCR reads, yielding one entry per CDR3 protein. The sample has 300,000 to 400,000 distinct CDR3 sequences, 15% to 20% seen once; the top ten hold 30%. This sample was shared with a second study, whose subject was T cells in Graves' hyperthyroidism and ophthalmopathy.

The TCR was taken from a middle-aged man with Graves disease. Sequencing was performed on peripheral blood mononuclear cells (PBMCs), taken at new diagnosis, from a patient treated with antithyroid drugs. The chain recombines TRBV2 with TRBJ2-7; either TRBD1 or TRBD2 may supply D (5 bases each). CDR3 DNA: TGTGCCAGCAGTGTTGATCAGGGACCTTACGAGCAGTACTTC. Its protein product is CASSVDQGPYEQYF.